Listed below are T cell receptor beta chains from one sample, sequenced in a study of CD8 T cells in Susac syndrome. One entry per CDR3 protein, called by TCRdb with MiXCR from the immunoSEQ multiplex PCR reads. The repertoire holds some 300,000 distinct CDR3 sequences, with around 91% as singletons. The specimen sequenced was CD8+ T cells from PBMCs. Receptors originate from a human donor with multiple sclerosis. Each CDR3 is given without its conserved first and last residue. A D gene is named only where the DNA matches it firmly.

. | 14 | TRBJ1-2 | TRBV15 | ATSRGVKGIYYGYT
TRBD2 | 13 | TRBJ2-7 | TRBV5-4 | ASSFLAGGSDEQY
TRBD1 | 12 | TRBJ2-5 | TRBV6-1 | ASSEPGGQETQY
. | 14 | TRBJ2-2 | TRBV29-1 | SVESFSSGNTGELF
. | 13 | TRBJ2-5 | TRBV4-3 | ASSQEPRGLLAQY
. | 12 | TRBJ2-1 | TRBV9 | ASSVGAQGHEQF
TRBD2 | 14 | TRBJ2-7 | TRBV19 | ASSPSGGLASYEQY
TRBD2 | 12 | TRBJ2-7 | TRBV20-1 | SARVLAATYEQY
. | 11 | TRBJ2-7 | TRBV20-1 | SARGVAAYEQY
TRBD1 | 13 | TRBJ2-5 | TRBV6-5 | ASSYTDRDQETQY
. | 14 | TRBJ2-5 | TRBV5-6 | ASSPIAEKLQETQY
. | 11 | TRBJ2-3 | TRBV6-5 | ASSYLTGDTQY
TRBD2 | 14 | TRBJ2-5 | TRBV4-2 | ASSPRTSGDQETQY
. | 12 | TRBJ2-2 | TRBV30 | AWSDLANTGELF
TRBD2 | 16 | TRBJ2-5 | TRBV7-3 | ASSPRTSGGAIQETQY
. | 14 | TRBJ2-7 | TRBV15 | ATSSRFSVSSYEQY
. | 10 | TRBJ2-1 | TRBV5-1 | ASSLGVPEQF
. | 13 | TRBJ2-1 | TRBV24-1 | ATSDPGLLYNEQF
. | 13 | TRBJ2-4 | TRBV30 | AWGGGQPQLEVQY
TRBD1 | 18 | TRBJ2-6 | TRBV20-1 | SARDLFSDREPSGANVLT
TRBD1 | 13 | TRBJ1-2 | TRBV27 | ASTSPGQGAYGYT
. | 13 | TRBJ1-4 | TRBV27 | ASSLAGATGEKLF
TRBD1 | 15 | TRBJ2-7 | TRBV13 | ASSSSPGTGNLDEQY
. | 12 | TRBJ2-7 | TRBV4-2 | ASSQGRFSYEQY
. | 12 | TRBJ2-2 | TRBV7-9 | ASKGLWNTGELF
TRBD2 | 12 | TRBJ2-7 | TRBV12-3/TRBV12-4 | ASSPAAGFYEQY
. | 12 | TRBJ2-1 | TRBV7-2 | ASSFVGSYNEQF
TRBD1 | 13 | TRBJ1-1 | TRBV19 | ASSTIQGGRTEAF
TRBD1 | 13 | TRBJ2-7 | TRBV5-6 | ASSLVRTGGYEQY